The source of this TCR beta chain is a study of T-cell memory formation after mild COVID-19. Constant-segment-primed 5'RACE gave TCR alpha and TCR beta cDNA libraries with sample barcodes and UMIs. TCRdb re-derived calls from the 5' RACE reads in MiXCR, one entry per CDR3 protein. This table holds 150,000 to 200,000 distinct CDR3 sequences, 9.5% to 13% found once. The study's findings and limits: Contracting clones localized mainly to CM and EM when CD4+ and mainly to EMRA when CD8+.

In its sample, this clonotype was seen many times. The antigen is not known. The J segment lost 8 bases and the V segment lost 5 bases, leaving 4 bases of the junction unmatched. Germline CDR1 is LNHNV and CDR2 is YYDKDF (reference sequence). This CDR3 comprises 13 residues. The TCR originated in a man younger than 35 who had mild COVID-19 (a few samples of this study predate the infection). Cell type and time point are not known. Sequenced: PBMCs or a T cell subset sorted from them (not recorded which). The chain recombines TRBV15 with TRBJ1-4, with 8 bases matching TRBD1. In DNA, the CDR3 is TGTGCCACCAGCGGACAGGGTTGGGAAAAACTGTTTTTT. Encoded protein: CATSGQGWEKLFF.